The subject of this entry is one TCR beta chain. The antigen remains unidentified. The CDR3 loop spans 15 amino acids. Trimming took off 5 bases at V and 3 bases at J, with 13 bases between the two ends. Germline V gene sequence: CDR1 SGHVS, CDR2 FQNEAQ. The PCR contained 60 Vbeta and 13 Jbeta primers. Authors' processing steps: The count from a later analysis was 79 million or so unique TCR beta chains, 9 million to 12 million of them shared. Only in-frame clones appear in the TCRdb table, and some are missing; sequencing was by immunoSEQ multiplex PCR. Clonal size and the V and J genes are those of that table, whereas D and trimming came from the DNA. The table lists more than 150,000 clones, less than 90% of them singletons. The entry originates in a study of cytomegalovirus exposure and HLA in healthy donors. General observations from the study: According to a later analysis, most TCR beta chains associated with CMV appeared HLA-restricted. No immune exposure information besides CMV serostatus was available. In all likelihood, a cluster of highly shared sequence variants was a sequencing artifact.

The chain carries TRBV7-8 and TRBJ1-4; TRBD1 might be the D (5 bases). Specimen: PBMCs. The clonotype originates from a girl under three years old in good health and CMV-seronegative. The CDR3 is CASSPEWGANEKLFF. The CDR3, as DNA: TGTGCCAGCAGCCCAGAGTGGGGGGCTAATGAAAAACTGTTTTTT.